What follows are 8 T cell receptor beta chains derived from one specimen sequenced in a study of shared clonotypes between healthy human individuals. Clones were read by immunoSEQ multiplex PCR, and TCRdb kept only the in-frame ones, dropping some. The table shows around 2,000,000 clones, with about 95% occurring only once. Sequenced sample: naive CD4+ T cells sorted from blood. This sample's subset: CD45RA+ positively selected. These receptors originate from a man between 18 and 29 years old in good health.

This rearrangement joins TRBV5-4 to TRBJ2-1; D is undetermined. V gave up 0 bases and J gave up 6 bases, with 7 bases separating them. The CDR3 is 13 amino acids. Germline-derived CDR1 and CDR2 are SGHNT and YYREEE (reference sequence). The CDR3 protein is CASSLDPRNEQFF. Here the CDR3 DNA reads TGTGCCAGCAGCTTGGACCCGCGCAATGAGCAGTTCTTC.

As to this clone: This specimen includes other DNA sequences encoding the same CDR3. The V gene is TRBV15, the J gene TRBJ2-3; D may correspond to TRBD1 or TRBD2 (5 bases each). V lost 1 base to trimming and J lost 2 bases, with 7 bases between them. From germline, CDR1 is LNHNV and CDR2 YYDKDF (reference sequence). CDR3 length: 14 residues. CDR3 nucleotide sequence: TGTGCCACCAGCAGAGGGGGGACCACAGATACGCAGTATTTT. It specifies CATSRGGTTDTQYF.

This chain joins TRBV7-2 and TRBJ2-2, with a possible D match to TRBD2 (5 bases). The CDR3 runs to 16 residues. Germline loops: CDR1 SGHTA, CDR2 FQGNSA. With 4 bases removed from V and 1 base from J, the gap between germline ends came to 13 bases. In DNA, the CDR3 is TGTGCCAGCAGCTCCAACGGACTTGGGAACACCGGGGAGCTGTTTTTT. It is translated as CASSSNGLGNTGELFF.

J is TRBJ2-3 and V is TRBV6-1; no clear D. Trimming removed 7 bases from V and 0 bases from J, with 11 bases in between. Germline assignment: CDR1 MNHNS and CDR2 SASEGT. The CDR3 has 14 residues. CDR3 nucleotides: TGTGCCAGCAAGGCCGACCCCAGCACAGATACGCAGTATTTT. Protein sequence: CASKADPSTDTQYF.

The CDR3 sequence: CPTSPPSAYEQYF. The CDR3, as DNA: TGTCCGACTTCTCCGCCGTCAGCCTACGAGCAGTACTTC. The chain is built from TRBV10-3 and TRBJ2-7; D gene uncertain. The germline gives CDR1 ENHRY, CDR2 SYGVKD. The CDR3 loop spans 13 amino acids.

The rearrangement links TRBV6-5 to TRBJ1-4; D gene unclear. CDR1 is MNHEY, CDR2 SVGAGI, per germline. V shed 5 bases and J shed 0 bases, with 10 bases lying between them. The CDR3 runs to 15 residues. The CDR3 DNA reads TGTGCCAGCAGTCCCAAACGTGCAACTAATGAAAAACTGTTTTTT. Its protein is CASSPKRATNEKLFF.

The J gene is TRBJ2-3, the V gene TRBV18, with a possible D match to TRBD1 (5 bases). This CDR3 has 14 residues. CDR1 and CDR2 from the germline V gene are KGHSH and LQKENI. Trimming left V 3 bases short and J 4 bases short, with 11 bases between. DNA for the CDR3: TGTGCCAGCTCACCCGGTGGGGCGGCAGATACGCAGTATTTT. Translated, it gives CASSPGGAADTQYF.

The CDR3 DNA reads TGTGCCAGCAGCTTGGCCGCGGCACCGACTGGGGCCAACGTCCTGACTTTC. This codes for CASSLAAAPTGANVLTF. The V gene is TRBV5-4, the J gene TRBJ2-6; D gene unclear. The germline CDR1 and CDR2 sequences are SGHNT and YYREEE (reference sequence). Trimming took 0 bases from V and 2 from J, leaving 12 bases between them. The CDR3 covers 17 residues.